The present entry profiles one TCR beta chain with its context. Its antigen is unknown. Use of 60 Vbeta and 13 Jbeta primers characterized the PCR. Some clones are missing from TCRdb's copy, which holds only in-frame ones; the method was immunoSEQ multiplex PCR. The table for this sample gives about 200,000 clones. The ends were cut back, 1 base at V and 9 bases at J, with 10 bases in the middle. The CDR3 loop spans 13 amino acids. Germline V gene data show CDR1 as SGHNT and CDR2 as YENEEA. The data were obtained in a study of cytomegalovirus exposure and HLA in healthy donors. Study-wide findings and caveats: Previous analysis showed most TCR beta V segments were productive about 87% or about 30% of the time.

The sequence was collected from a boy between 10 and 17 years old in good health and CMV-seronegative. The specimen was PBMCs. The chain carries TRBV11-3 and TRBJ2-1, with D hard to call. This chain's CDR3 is CASSLGSSVEQFF. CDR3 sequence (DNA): TGTGCCAGCAGCTTAGGATCGAGCGTTGAGCAGTTCTTC.